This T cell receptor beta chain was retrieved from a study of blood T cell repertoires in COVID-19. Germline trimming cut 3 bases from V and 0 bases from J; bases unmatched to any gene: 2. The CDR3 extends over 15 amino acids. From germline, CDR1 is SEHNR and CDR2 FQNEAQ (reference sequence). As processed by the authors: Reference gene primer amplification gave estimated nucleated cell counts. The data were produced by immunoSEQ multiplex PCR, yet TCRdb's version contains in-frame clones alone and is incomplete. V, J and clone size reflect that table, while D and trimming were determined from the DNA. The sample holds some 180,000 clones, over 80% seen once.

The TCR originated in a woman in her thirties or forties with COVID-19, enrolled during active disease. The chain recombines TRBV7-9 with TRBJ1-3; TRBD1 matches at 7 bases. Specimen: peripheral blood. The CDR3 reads CASSFGTDSGNTIYF. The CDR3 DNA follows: TGTGCCAGCAGCTTCGGGACAGACTCTGGAAACACCATATATTTT.